This entry lists 20 T cell receptor beta chains sequenced from one sample in a study of blood T cell repertoires in COVID-19. The method was immunoSEQ multiplex PCR; TCRdb's version includes in-frame clones alone and lacks a portion of them. The sample lists about 170,000 clones, approximately 83% occurring once. Sequencing was carried out using peripheral blood. These receptors originate from a woman of 80 years or more with acute or convalescent COVID-19.

CDR3 DNA: TGTGCCAGCAGTGATGGAGTTTATAGCAATCAGCCCCAGCATTTT. This sequence encodes CASSDGVYSNQPQHF. The chain has TRBV6-1 and TRBJ1-5, with no clear D. The V and J ends lost 3 bases and 0 bases respectively, with 9 bases between them. Germline V gene lookup returns CDR1 MNHNS and CDR2 SASEGT. CDR3 size: 15 residues.

The chain uses TRBV5-1 and TRBJ2-1; D remains ambiguous. Germline lookup yields CDR1 SGHRS and CDR2 YFSETQ. The germline V and J ends were trimmed by 0 bases and 6 bases, with 10 bases remaining between them. The CDR3 totals 14 residues. The CDR3 spells CASSLAASGNEQFF. The CDR3 DNA reads TGCGCCAGCAGCTTGGCGGCTAGTGGCAATGAGCAGTTCTTC.

This chain joins TRBV20-1 and TRBJ2-5; TRBD1 aligns across 8 bases. The CDR3 sequence is 14 residues long. Losses at the gene ends were 3 bases for V and 1 base for J; bases not matched to a gene: 4. Germline CDR1 and CDR2: DFQATT and SNEGSKA (reference sequence). CDR3 protein: CSASPGTGQETQYF. CDR3 nucleotides: TGCAGTGCTAGTCCCGGGACAGGCCAAGAGACCCAGTACTTC.

V gene TRBV3-1 (or the pseudogene TRBV3-2) combines with J gene TRBJ2-1, with 10 positions matching TRBD1. CDR1 LGHDT and CDR2 YNNKEL come from the germline V gene (reference sequence). CDR3 length: 17 residues. V was clipped by 2 bases and J by 7 bases; unmatched bases: 11. CDR3 amino acids: CASSQKGVTGGSNEQFF. DNA of the CDR3: TGTGCCAGCAGCCAAAAAGGCGTGACAGGGGGCTCGAATGAGCAGTTCTTC.

This chain joins TRBV4-3 and TRBJ1-2; 8 positions agree with TRBD1. This CDR3 contains 16 residues. In germline, CDR1 is LGHNA, CDR2 YSLEER. The J segment lost 5 bases and the V segment lost 0 bases, leaving 8 bases of the junction unmatched. CDR3 sequence: CASSQDQGDRTYGYTF. The CDR3 DNA sequence: TGCGCCAGCAGCCAAGACCAAGGGGACAGGACTTATGGCTACACCTTC.

This sequence joins TRBV11-3 and TRBJ2-1; the match to TRBD2 covers 9 bases. V was pared by 1 base and J by 5 bases, with 3 bases of the junction left unmatched. CDR1 and CDR2 from the germline V gene are SGHNT and YENEEA. The CDR3 runs 15 residues. CDR3 bases: TGTGCCAGCAGCTTAGCTAGCGGGGTCAACAATGAGCAGTTCTTC. Translating gives CASSLASGVNNEQFF.

This chain uses TRBV14 with TRBJ1-2; 7 bases align to TRBD1. Trimming removed 1 base from V and 3 bases from J; junction bases left unmatched: 14. This CDR3 comprises 18 residues. The germline CDR1 and CDR2 sequences are SGHDN and FVKESK. CDR3 residues: CASSQGTGYILHDYGYTF. The CDR3 coding sequence is TGTGCCAGCAGCCAAGGGACAGGATATATCTTACATGACTATGGCTACACCTTC.

For the CDR3, the DNA is TGTGCCATCAGTGAAGGGGCAAATGAAAAACTGTTTTTT. Its protein is CAISEGANEKLFF. The chain carries TRBV10-3 and TRBJ1-4; tentative D call: TRBD1 (5 bases). This CDR3 contains 13 residues. The V end was cut by 3 bases, the J end by 5 bases, with 7 bases between. Looked up from germline, CDR1 is ENHRY and CDR2 is SYGVKD.

The rearrangement uses TRBV4-3 and TRBJ1-2; D call uncertain. The CDR3 contains 14 residues. Trimming left V 1 base short and J 6 bases short, with 12 bases between. Per the germline V gene, CDR1 is LGHNA and CDR2 is YSLEER. CDR3 nucleotides: TGCGCCAGCAGCCAAGGGCCACGTGGCAATGGCTACACCTTC. Translated, it gives CASSQGPRGNGYTF.

The CDR3 nucleotides are TGTGCCAGCAGCCAAGGATGGGACAGCCGTTACGAGCAGTACTTC. Amino acid sequence: CASSQGWDSRYEQYF. The rearrangement uses TRBV3-1 (or the pseudogene TRBV3-2) and TRBJ2-7; 7 bases are shared with TRBD1. Germline V gene sequence: CDR1 LGHDT, CDR2 YNNKEL (reference sequence). V dropped 1 base and J dropped 4; count of bases not matched to a gene: 7. The CDR3 is 15 residues long.

This chain connects TRBV10-3 to TRBJ1-1; TRBD1 matches at 7 bases. This CDR3 has 15 residues. Germline V gene data show CDR1 as ENHRY and CDR2 as SYGVKD. V was pared by 3 bases and J by 6 bases, with 10 bases of the junction left unmatched. The CDR3, as DNA: TGTGCCATCAGTGATCCGGGACAGATTAGTCCTGAAGCTTTCTTT. This encodes CAISDPGQISPEAFF.

The chain links TRBV3-1 (or the pseudogene TRBV3-2) to TRBJ2-7; D might be TRBD1 (6 bases). Germline CDR1 reads LGHDT; CDR2 reads YNNKEL (reference sequence). Trimming cost V 1 base and J 2 bases, with 9 bases left between them. This CDR3 spans 14 amino acids. The CDR3 DNA follows: TGTGCCAGCAGCCAAGGGGGACATACCTACGAGCAGTACTTC. This translates into CASSQGGHTYEQYF.

The chain couples TRBV7-2 to TRBJ2-1; tentative D call: TRBD2 (6 bases). The CDR3 covers 16 residues. Germline CDR1 SGHTA, CDR2 FQGNSA. Trimming cost V 0 bases and J 5 bases, with 14 bases left between them. The CDR3 is CASSLAIGGSHNEQFF. The CDR3, as DNA: TGTGCCAGCAGCTTAGCAATCGGGGGTTCCCACAATGAGCAGTTCTTC.

This chain connects TRBV7-9 to TRBJ1-4, with 10 bases aligning to TRBD1. The germline CDR1 and CDR2 sequences are SEHNR and FQNEAQ (reference sequence). Unmatched junction bases numbered 7, after V lost 5 bases and J lost 7 bases. The CDR3 is 15 residues long. This CDR3 reads CASSATGGHGEKLFF. DNA for the CDR3: TGTGCCAGCAGCGCGACAGGGGGCCACGGTGAAAAACTGTTTTTT.

This sequence joins TRBV7-9 and TRBJ2-2; D remains ambiguous. Trimming took off 2 bases at V and 3 bases at J, with 7 bases between the two ends. Per germline, CDR1 SEHNR and CDR2 FQNEAQ (reference sequence). The CDR3 has 14 residues. The CDR3 coding sequence is TGTGCCAGCAGCTTACGTCAGGACACCGGGGAGCTGTTTTTT. Encoded protein: CASSLRQDTGELFF.

The chain links TRBV29-1 to TRBJ2-1, with 10 positions matching TRBD2. Per germline, CDR1 SQVTM and CDR2 ANQGSEA. This CDR3 is built from 13 residues. The ends lost 7 bases at V and 3 bases at J; junction bases unmatched: 3. The CDR3 reads CSAERGGYNEQFF. CDR3 nucleotides: TGCAGCGCGGAGCGGGGGGGCTACAATGAGCAGTTCTTC.

The chain is built from TRBV7-2 and TRBJ1-2; weak D call: TRBD1 (5 bases). The CDR3 runs to 16 residues. Trimming removed 5 bases at V and 2 bases at J, with 18 bases between. Germline CDR1 reads SGHTA; CDR2 reads FQGNSA. CDR3: CASSLGTGGVNYGYTF. The CDR3 DNA follows: TGTGCCAGCAGCCTAGGGACCGGGGGAGTAAACTATGGCTACACCTTC.

The V gene is TRBV6-2 or TRBV6-3, the J gene TRBJ1-2, with a tentative D call TRBD1 (6 bases). Deletions cut 6 bases from V and 5 bases from J, with 13 bases between. CDR3 length: 13 amino acids. Germline V CDR1 and CDR2: MNHEY, SVGEGT. Here the CDR3 DNA reads TGTGCCAGCAGCCCGGACAGTGAATATGGCTACACCTTC. It encodes CASSPDSEYGYTF.

The chain uses TRBV19 and TRBJ2-3; TRBD2 agrees at 10 bases. Trimming removed 6 bases from V and 5 bases from J; junction bases left unmatched: 8. The germline V gene encodes CDR1 LNHDA and CDR2 SQIVND (reference sequence). The CDR3 runs to 15 residues. The CDR3 DNA is TGTGCCAGTAGATCTCTAGCGGGAGTGAAAGATACGCAGTATTTT. Residues: CASRSLAGVKDTQYF.

The chain uses TRBV9 and TRBJ2-3; 9 bases line up with TRBD2. CDR3 length: 16 residues. Germline lookup yields CDR1 SGDLS and CDR2 YYNGEE. The V segment lost 4 bases and the J segment 4 bases; nucleotides outside the gene matches: 10. The CDR3 region has the DNA TGTGCCAGCAGCCCCCGGGGGCGGGGGGGCGCAGATACGCAGTATTTT. Translation gives CASSPRGRGGADTQYF. The complete variable domain, with remaining parts taken from reference TRBV9 and TRBJ2-3, reads DSGVTQTPKHLITATGQRVTLRCSPRSGDLSVYWYQQSLDQGLQFLIQYYNGEERAKGNILERFSAQQFPDLHSELNLSSLELGDSALYFCASSPRGRGGADTQYFGPGTRLTVL.